There are many counts of the clone carrying this TCR beta chain. Its target is not known. These data originate in a study of early T cells in non-severe SARS-CoV-2 infection. Study background: The study sequenced bulk RNA from unsorted whole blood, with chains unpaired.

General study results and limits: Comparison of clonotypes with VDJdb favored anti-spike CD8 responses while missing private and CD4 specificities.

Germline V gives CDR1 SGHTA, CDR2 FQGTGA. CDR3 length equals 16 residues. Trimming stripped 1 base from V and 7 bases from J, with 17 bases between. Attachment of unique molecular identifiers was made to individual cDNA molecules. In TCRdb, the 5' RACE reads were re-called with MiXCR into one record per CDR3 protein. The sample lists 60,000 or so distinct CDR3 sequences, roughly 13% seen once, with about 3% in the top ten. What was sequenced was whole blood. This chain links TRBV7-3 with TRBJ2-1, with D perhaps matching TRBD2 (5 bases). The source of this sequence is an adult who was a healthcare worker with PCR-confirmed SARS-CoV-2 infection or an uninfected control (not recorded which). Here the CDR3 reads CASSLNRARGRNEQFF. The CDR3 DNA follows: TGTGCCAGCAGCTTAAATCGGGCCCGGGGAAGGAATGAGCAGTTCTTC.